Each of the 26 T cell receptor beta chains below was sequenced from the same sample in a study of response to subunit inactivated influenza vaccine. Using its own MiXCR run on the RT-PCR reads, TCRdb lists one record per CDR3 protein. The sample consists of under 850,000 distinct CDR3 sequences, under 20% of them appearing once. This sample comprised PBMCs from blood, obtained roughly 5 days after vaccination. These receptors originate from a man aged 50 to 60 who received an inactivated influenza vaccine.

This chain connects TRBV6-2 or TRBV6-3 to TRBJ2-7, with TRBD1 as a possible D gene (6 bases). The CDR3 is 15 amino acids. Trimming cost V 6 bases and J 4 bases, with 19 bases left between them. From germline, CDR1 is MNHEY and CDR2 SVGEGT. CDR3 sequence reads: CASRQIGTGFYEQYF. DNA for the CDR3: TGTGCCAGCAGACAAATCGGTACAGGGTTTTACGAGCAGTACTTC.

This clonotype was seen only a few times. CDR3: CASSFRGISNEQFF. Here the CDR3 DNA reads TGTGCCAGCAGTTTCAGGGGAATATCCAATGAGCAGTTCTTC. This chain links TRBV28 with TRBJ2-1; D possibly corresponds to TRBD1 (6 bases). The CDR3 length is 14 residues. The ends were cut back, 3 bases at V and 6 bases at J, with 12 bases in the middle. Germline CDR1 and CDR2: MDHEN and SYDVKM.

This clonotype was recorded a few times. This rearrangement joins TRBV10-3 to TRBJ2-7, with a possible D match to TRBD2 (5 bases). The CDR3 length is 15 residues. Germline V gene sequence: CDR1 ENHRY, CDR2 SYGVKD. V lost 6 bases to trimming and J lost 1 base, with 16 bases between them. The CDR3 DNA reads TGTGCCATCAGATTCGGGATTGGGCCATCCTACGAGCAGTACTTC. Translating it yields CAIRFGIGPSYEQYF.

The J gene is TRBJ2-5, the V gene TRBV7-9; the D gene is possibly TRBD1 (5 bases). The germline CDR1 and CDR2 sequences are SEHNR and FQNEAQ (reference sequence). This CDR3 is built from 13 residues. Trimming pared 5 bases from V and 2 bases from J, leaving 9 bases between. The CDR3 loop reads CASSVDSQETQYF. The CDR3 DNA is TGTGCCAGCAGCGTCGACAGTCAAGAGACCCAGTACTTC.

The chain is built from TRBV7-9 and TRBJ2-1; weak D call: TRBD1 (5 bases). The CDR3 length is 17 residues. Germline V gives CDR1 SEHNR, CDR2 FQNEAQ (reference sequence). Trimming took 0 bases from V and 3 from J, leaving 15 bases between them. The CDR3 sequence: CASSLAGLVGVYNEQFF. DNA of the CDR3: TGTGCCAGCAGCTTAGCGGGGTTAGTAGGGGTCTACAATGAGCAGTTCTTC.

This clonotype was seen many times. This rearrangement joins TRBV12-3 or TRBV12-4 to TRBJ1-5, with D perhaps matching TRBD1 (5 bases). The CDR3 extends over 15 amino acids. The ends were cut back, 5 bases at V and 0 bases at J, with 11 bases in the middle. CDR3 in amino acids: CASSPREDSNQPQHF. The CDR3 nucleotides read TGTGCCAGCAGTCCCAGGGAAGATAGCAATCAGCCCCAGCATTTT.

The V call is TRBV5-1, the J call TRBJ2-3; TRBD1 or TRBD2 may be the D gene (6 bases each). Trimming removed 7 bases from V and 2 bases from J, with 14 bases in between. Per germline, CDR1 SGHRS and CDR2 YFSETQ. This CDR3 is 14 amino acids long. The CDR3 nucleotides are TGCGCCAGCCGAGAGTGGGGGGCCACAGATACGCAGTATTTT. Its translation is CASREWGATDTQYF.

This clonotype has more than one count but fewer than ten. The genes are TRBV5-5 and TRBJ2-5; D remains unclear. The germline V gene encodes CDR1 SGHKS and CDR2 YYEKEE (reference sequence). Trimming left V 4 bases short and J 4 bases short, with 17 bases between. The CDR3 contains 15 residues. CDR3 region: CASSAPDLGTETQYF. CDR3 sequence (DNA): TGTGCCAGCAGCGCCCCGGACCTCGGTACAGAGACCCAGTACTTC.

V is TRBV20-1 and J is TRBJ2-1, with a weak D call TRBD2 (5 bases). Trimming pared 0 bases from V and 9 bases from J, leaving 15 bases between. Germline loops: CDR1 DFQATT, CDR2 SNEGSKA (reference sequence). CDR3 length: 14 residues. CDR3 nucleotide sequence: TGCAGTGCTAGAGACCCCCGGGGAGTAGTTGAGCAGTTCTTC. This sequence encodes CSARDPRGVVEQFF.

J is TRBJ1-2 and V is TRBV12-3 or TRBV12-4; maybe TRBD1 (6 bases). Trimming took 7 bases from V and 4 from J, leaving 13 bases between them. CDR3 length: 13 residues. In DNA form, the CDR3 reads TGTGCCAGCACCTACTCAGGGGCCTATGGCTACACCTTC. It codes for CASTYSGAYGYTF.

This clonotype has a handful of counts. The V call is TRBV5-6, the J call TRBJ2-5, with D unclear. Per the germline V gene, CDR1 is SGHDT and CDR2 is YYEEEE. CDR3 length: 14 amino acids. V was trimmed by 4 bases and J by 5 bases, leaving 15 bases between them. CDR3 DNA sequence: TGTGCCAGCAGCATTGACCATACGAAGGAGACCCAGTACTTC. It translates to CASSIDHTKETQYF. Full variable domain (remainder filled in from reference TRBV5-6 and TRBJ2-5): DAGVTQSPTHLIKTRGQQVTLRCSPKSGHDTVSWYQQALGQGPQFIFQYYEEEERQRGNFPDRFSGHQFPNYSSELNVNALLLGDSALYLCASSIDHTKETQYFGPGTRLLVL.

This clonotype appeared a few times. The rearrangement joins TRBV20-1 to TRBJ2-5; possible D gene TRBD1, 5 bases. V was cut by 0 bases and J by 1 base, with 18 bases left in between. The germline V gene has CDR1 DFQATT and CDR2 SNEGSKA (reference sequence). The CDR3 covers 17 residues. The CDR3 bases are TGCAGTGCTAGAGATCTGGCAGGGCTCGCTACCCAAGAGACCCAGTACTTC. It translates to CSARDLAGLATQETQYF.

The chain joins TRBV11-2 to TRBJ2-1; D call uncertain. This CDR3 contains 14 residues. The germline CDR1 and CDR2 sequences are SGHAT and FQNNGV. V gave up 0 bases and J gave up 3 bases, with 6 bases separating them. The CDR3: CASSLEPIYNEQFF. The CDR3 DNA follows: TGTGCCAGCAGCTTAGAACCTATCTACAATGAGCAGTTCTTC.

This clonotype was counted many times. V usage is TRBV12-3 or TRBV12-4 and J usage is TRBJ2-3; TRBD1 matches at 7 bases. The CDR3 is made up of 16 amino acids. V shed 1 base, J shed 4 bases, and the junction held 8 bases outside the gene matches. As DNA, the CDR3 is TGTGCCAGCAGTTTAGGGTCCCAGGGGGAAGCAGATACGCAGTATTTT. It translates to CASSLGSQGEADTQYF.

This clonotype was picked up many times. This chain connects TRBV7-6 to TRBJ2-7, with D possibly TRBD1 on 6 matching bases. Germline CDR1 and CDR2: SGHVS and FNYEAQ. The germline V and J ends were trimmed by 5 bases and 4 bases, with 18 bases remaining between them. CDR3 length: 15 amino acids. CDR3 in DNA: TGTGCCAGCAGCCGAACAGGGTCCGACTTTTACGAGCAGTACTTC. Translating gives CASSRTGSDFYEQYF.

This clonotype was seen more than once but under ten times. This chain connects TRBV12-3 or TRBV12-4 to TRBJ2-2; D may be TRBD1 (6 bases). V shed 5 bases and J shed 10 bases, with 14 bases lying between them. This CDR3 has 13 residues. As DNA, the CDR3 is TGTGCCAGCAGTCAGGCCAACAGGGAGGAGCTGTTTTTT. Amino acid sequence: CASSQANREELFF.

Written as DNA, the CDR3 is TGTGCCTGGAGTCGGTCGGGGGGTGATCAGCCCCAGCATTTT. It yields the protein CAWSRSGGDQPQHF. The chain joins TRBV30 to TRBJ1-5, with D perhaps TRBD1 (5 bases). The V gene's germline CDR1 is GTSNPN and CDR2 SVGIG (reference sequence). V was cut by 2 bases and J by 5 bases, with 13 bases left in between. The CDR3 is 14 residues long.

This clonotype was observed at least ten times. This chain uses TRBV12-3 or TRBV12-4 with TRBJ2-7; 7 bases agree with TRBD1. Losses at the gene ends were 4 bases for V and 6 bases for J; bases not matched to a gene: 9. The CDR3 is 14 amino acids. For the CDR3, the DNA is TGTGCCAGCAGTTGGGGACAGACTGGGTCCGAGCAGTACTTC. This gives the protein CASSWGQTGSEQYF.

V usage is TRBV12-3 or TRBV12-4 and J usage is TRBJ1-1; D gene ambiguous. The germline V and J ends were trimmed by 4 bases and 1 base, with 28 bases remaining between them. The CDR3 spans 20 residues. The CDR3 loop reads CASSSSRRTNPKNRNTEAFF. The DNA of the CDR3 is TGTGCCAGCAGTTCTTCTCGCCGTACCAACCCTAAAAACAGGAACACTGAAGCTTTCTTT.

The rearrangement uses TRBV4-3 and TRBJ2-1; 13 positions match TRBD2. V gave up 4 bases and J gave up 5 bases; unmatched junction bases: 8. Germline V gene data show CDR1 as LGHNA and CDR2 as YSLEER. This CDR3 comprises 17 residues. CDR3 residues: CASSLLLGTSGNNEQFF. CDR3 sequence (DNA): TGCGCCAGCAGCCTGCTTCTAGGGACTAGCGGGAACAATGAGCAGTTCTTC.

The chain is built from TRBV10-3 and TRBJ1-2, with D perhaps matching TRBD1 (5 bases). This CDR3 comprises 12 residues. V lost 2 bases and J lost 10, with 11 bases in between. Per germline, CDR1 ENHRY and CDR2 SYGVKD. For the CDR3, the DNA is TGTGCCATCAGTGAGGGACAAATCATCTACACCTTC. Protein: CAISEGQIIYTF.

The table lists this clonotype with a few counts. The V and J genes are TRBV11-2 and TRBJ2-2; weak D call: TRBD1 (6 bases). Deletions cut 1 base from V and 8 bases from J, with 11 bases between. The CDR3 consists of 14 residues. From germline, CDR1 is SGHAT and CDR2 FQNNGV. In nucleotides, the CDR3 is TGTGCCAGCAGCTTAGGGACAGTCCAGGGGGAGCTGTTTTTT. Its translation: CASSLGTVQGELFF.

This clonotype has a handful of counts. CDR3 DNA sequence: TGTGCCAGCAGTTCCCCGGGGTTGCGGGAGGGCGGAGATACGCAGTATTTT. Translated, it gives CASSSPGLREGGDTQYF. The chain employs TRBV6-5 and TRBJ2-3; 9 nucleotides match TRBD2. CDR3 length: 17 residues. Per germline, CDR1 MNHEY and CDR2 SVGAGI. Losses at the gene ends were 4 bases for V and 5 bases for J; bases not matched to a gene: 13.

This sequence joins TRBV5-1 and TRBJ2-3; the D gene is possibly TRBD1 (6 bases). V was trimmed by 1 base and J by 5 bases, leaving 11 bases between them. Germline CDR1 SGHRS, CDR2 YFSETQ. The CDR3 is 14 amino acids. In DNA form, the CDR3 reads TGCGCCAGCAGCTTGCAAGGACAGCAAGATACGCAGTATTTT. It is translated as CASSLQGQQDTQYF.

This clonotype has just one count. The chain employs TRBV27 and TRBJ2-1; 10 nucleotides align to TRBD2. V lost 5 bases and J lost 5; bases outside the gene matches: 6. Germline V gene data show CDR1 as MNHEY and CDR2 as SMNVEV (reference sequence). The CDR3 is made up of 15 amino acids. In DNA form, the CDR3 reads TGTGCCAGCAGTATTCTAGCGGGAGTACACAATGAGCAGTTCTTC. This codes for CASSILAGVHNEQFF.

The V gene is TRBV28, the J gene TRBJ2-1; the match to TRBD2 covers 12 bases. The V gene's germline CDR1 is MDHEN and CDR2 SYDVKM. The CDR3 length is 17 residues. V dropped 3 bases and J dropped 8; count of bases not matched to a gene: 11. The CDR3 loop reads CASSLLAGGPGYDEQFF. For the CDR3, the DNA is TGTGCCAGCAGTTTGCTAGCGGGAGGGCCGGGGTACGATGAGCAGTTCTTC.